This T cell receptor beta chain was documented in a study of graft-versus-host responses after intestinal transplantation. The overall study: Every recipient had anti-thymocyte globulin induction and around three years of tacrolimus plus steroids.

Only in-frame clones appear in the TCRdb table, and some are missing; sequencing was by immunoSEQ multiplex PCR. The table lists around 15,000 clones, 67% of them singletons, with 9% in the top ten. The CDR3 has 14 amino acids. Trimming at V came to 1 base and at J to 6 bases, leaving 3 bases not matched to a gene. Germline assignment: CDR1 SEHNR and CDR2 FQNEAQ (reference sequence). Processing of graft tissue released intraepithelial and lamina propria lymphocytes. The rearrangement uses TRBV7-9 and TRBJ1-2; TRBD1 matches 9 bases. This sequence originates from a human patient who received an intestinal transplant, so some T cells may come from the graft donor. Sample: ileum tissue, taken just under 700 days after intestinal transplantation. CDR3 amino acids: CASSLDRGHDGYTF. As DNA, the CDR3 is TGTGCCAGCAGCTTAGACAGGGGGCATGATGGCTACACCTTC.